Listed below are T cell receptor beta chains from one sample, sequenced in a study of T cells in Graves' hyperthyroidism and ophthalmopathy. TCRdb re-analysed the multiplex PCR reads in MiXCR, keeping a single row per CDR3 protein. The sample records around 760,000 distinct CDR3 sequences, 35% being singletons. The source material was blood. These receptors were collected from a woman aged 40 to 49 with Graves' hyperthyroidism. CDR3s include the opening cysteine and the closing phenylalanine or tryptophan. The order of the fields is V gene, clone size, J gene, D gene, CDR3 length, CDR3 protein, CDR3 DNA. A D gene is named only where the DNA matches it firmly. Clone size is given for some rows only: seen once, a few or many times, or a class if the clone is expanded.

TRBV12-3/TRBV12-4	-	TRBJ1-4	TRBD1	14	CASSPGDSDEKLFF	TGTGCCAGCTCACCGGGGGACAGCGATGAAAAACTGTTTTTT
TRBV2	-	TRBJ2-7	-	16	CASSESVRGPYDVQYF	TGTGCCAGCAGTGAATCGGTTCGGGGGCCCTACGACGTGCAGTACTTC
TRBV19	many	TRBJ1-2	TRBD1	12	CASEQGAYGYTF	TGTGCCAGCGAACAGGGGGCTTATGGCTACACCTTC
TRBV24-1	few	TRBJ1-2	TRBD1	15	CATRGQDAKNYGYTF	TGTGCCACCCGCGGACAGGACGCCAAAAACTATGGCTACACCTTC
TRBV2	-	TRBJ2-3	TRBD2	16	CASSLGTSSFTDTQYF	TGTGCCAGCAGCCTCGGGACTAGCAGCTTCACAGATACGCAGTATTTT
TRBV2	many	TRBJ1-5	TRBD1	16	CASSEKAGGSVQPQHF	TGTGCCAGCAGTGAAAAGGCAGGGGGAAGCGTTCAGCCCCAGCATTTT
TRBV4-3	many	TRBJ1-6	TRBD1	15	CASSQERDRLSPLHF	TGCGCCAGCAGCCAAGAGCGGGACAGGTTATCACCCCTCCACTTT
TRBV24-1	many	TRBJ1-2	-	12	CATGNGNYGYTF	TGTGCCACCGGTAACGGCAACTATGGCTACACCTTC
TRBV10-1	many	TRBJ1-1	-	13	CASSDPGNTEAFF	TGCGCCAGCAGTGACCCGGGGAACACTGAAGCTTTCTTT
TRBV3-2	many	TRBJ1-6	-	14	CASSLEWKNSPLHF	TGTGCCAGCAGCCTTGAGTGGAAGAATTCACCCCTCCACTTT
TRBV20-1	many	TRBJ2-7	-	12	CSATWRVGEQYF	TGCAGTGCGACTTGGAGGGTCGGCGAGCAGTACTTC
TRBV7-3	many	TRBJ2-5	-	13	CASSLGTQETQYF	TGTGCCAGCAGCCTCGGAACGCAAGAGACCCAGTACTTC
TRBV5-1	-	TRBJ2-7	TRBD1	15	CASSLGQGAVDEQYF	TGCGCCAGCAGCCTAGGACAGGGGGCGGTCGACGAGCAGTACTTC
TRBV15	few	TRBJ1-2	-	13	CATSRDRGGVYTF	TGTGCCACCAGCAGAGATCGGGGAGGAGTCTACACCTTC
TRBV4-3	-	TRBJ1-2	-	14	CASSQGTTNYGYTF	TGCGCCAGCAGCCAAGGGACAACTAACTATGGCTACACCTTC
TRBV20-1	many	TRBJ2-7	TRBD1	13	CSATRQGAYEQYF	TGCAGTGCGACCAGACAGGGGGCCTACGAGCAGTACTTC
TRBV5-1	-	TRBJ2-5	-	15	CASSLGSSGLETQYF	TGCGCCAGCAGCTTGGGGTCCAGTGGGTTAGAGACCCAGTACTTC
TRBV28	few	TRBJ2-7	-	12	CASARLGGEQYF	TGTGCCAGCGCCAGGCTCGGGGGCGAGCAGTACTTC
TRBV10-3	many	TRBJ1-2	-	14	CAITERGGNYGYTF	TGTGCCATCACCGAACGGGGGGGGAACTATGGCTACACCTTC
TRBV7-2	few	TRBJ1-4	TRBD1	14	CASSSTGTNEKLFF	TGTGCCAGCAGTTCGACAGGGACTAATGAAAAACTGTTTTTT
TRBV10-1	many	TRBJ1-1	-	12	CAAGGPNTEAFF	TGCGCCGCTGGAGGACCGAACACTGAAGCTTTCTTT
TRBV12-3/TRBV12-4	-	TRBJ1-5	-	14	CASSLTGKEQPQHF	TGTGCCAGCAGTCTCACAGGGAAGGAACAGCCCCAGCATTTT
TRBV7-2	few	TRBJ2-5	-	14	CASSPPPDHETQYF	TGTGCCAGCAGCCCCCCGCCCGACCATGAGACCCAGTACTTC
TRBV7-2	many	TRBJ1-5	-	13	CASSSGLKSAQHF	TGTGCCAGCAGCTCGGGTCTCAAATCGGCCCAGCATTTT
TRBV2	many	TRBJ2-2	-	13	CASTMGGTGELFF	TGTGCCAGCACAATGGGGGGAACCGGGGAGCTGTTTTTT
TRBV12-3/TRBV12-4	-	TRBJ1-2	-	13	CASFQGGDYGYTF	TGTGCCAGTTTCCAAGGAGGGGACTATGGCTACACCTTC
TRBV25-1	few	TRBJ2-2	TRBD1	14	CASRGQGGTGELFF	TGTGCCAGCAGGGGACAGGGAGGGACCGGGGAGCTGTTTTTT
TRBV6-5	-	TRBJ2-5	-	15	CASSYQGVWQETQYF	TGTGCCAGCAGTTATCAGGGTGTTTGGCAAGAGACCCAGTACTTC
TRBV5-1	-	TRBJ2-6	-	17	CASSSTGPYSGANVLTF	TGCGCCAGCAGCAGTACAGGGCCCTACTCTGGGGCCAACGTCCTGACTTTC
TRBV18	-	TRBJ2-7	-	14	CASSPESRPYEQYF	TGTGCCAGCTCGCCCGAATCGCGACCCTACGAGCAGTACTTT
TRBV6-5	once	TRBJ2-1	-	11	CASSPGHEQFF	TGTGCCAGCAGTCCCGGGCATGAGCAGTTCTTC
TRBV29-1	many	TRBJ2-2	TRBD2	14	CSVVREVNTGELFF	TGCAGCGTTGTTCGGGAGGTGAACACCGGGGAGCTGTTTTTT
TRBV15	-	TRBJ2-7	-	12	CATSSQSYEQYF	TGTGCCACCAGCAGTCAGTCCTACGAGCAGTACTTC
TRBV24-1	many	TRBJ2-5	-	13	CATSDPPEETQYF	TGTGCCACCAGTGATCCCCCTGAGGAGACCCAGTACTTC
TRBV10-3	-	TRBJ2-6	TRBD1	16	CAISESTGTGGFVLTF	TGTGCCATCAGTGAGTCAACAGGCACAGGGGGTTTCGTCCTGACTTTC
TRBV4-1	-	TRBJ2-7	-	14	CASSREPRAYEQYF	TGCGCCAGCAGCCGGGAACCCAGGGCCTACGAGCAGTACTTC
TRBV7-2	-	TRBJ2-7	-	15	CASSIGSTAPYEQYF	TGTGCCAGCAGCATAGGATCGACGGCCCCCTACGAGCAGTACTTC
TRBV6-6	few	TRBJ1-2	-	15	CASVQGGTAVYGYTF	TGTGCCAGCGTCCAGGGAGGGACGGCTGTCTATGGCTACACCTTC
TRBV7-3	once	TRBJ1-1	TRBD1	16	CASRRGSGQGNTEAFF	TGTGCCAGCAGACGCGGCAGCGGACAGGGGAACACTGAAGCTTTCTTT
TRBV5-6	-	TRBJ1-4	-	17	CASSHVGGAARNEKLFF	TGTGCCAGCAGCCACGTGGGGGGGGCTGCGAGGAATGAAAAACTGTTTTTT
TRBV10-3	many	TRBJ1-2	TRBD1	13	CAIRPGQVDGYTF	TGTGCCATCAGACCGGGACAGGTTGATGGCTACACCTTC
TRBV5-1	few	TRBJ1-4	TRBD1	16	CASSFSSTGSNEKLFF	TGCGCCAGCAGCTTTTCCTCGACAGGGTCTAATGAAAAACTGTTTTTT